The clone carrying this T cell receptor beta chain showed up just a few times. Its antigen is not identified. Germline values: CDR1 ENHRY, CDR2 SYGVKD. The CDR3 is 15 amino acids. V was pared by 4 bases and J by 0 bases, with 2 bases of the junction left unmatched. These data come from a study of blood T cells in healthy people across ages. Whole-study results and caveats: Unsorted PBMC input precluded a conclusive naive versus antigen-experienced comparison.

Combining a sample-barcoded 5' primer with a J-beta primer mix, a second PCR ran for 7 to 11 cycles. TCRdb processed the 5' RACE reads anew with MiXCR; each CDR3 protein has one entry. The sample holds 600,000 or so distinct CDR3 sequences; around 31% are singletons and the top ten take around a sixth. The sequenced sample consisted of blood. The receptor's source is a woman of 80 years or more in good health. This chain connects TRBV10-3 to TRBJ2-1; 8 bases are shared with TRBD1. In DNA form, the CDR3 reads TGTGCCATCAGTGGGACAGGGAGCTCCTACAATGAGCAGTTCTTC. Encoded protein: CAISGTGSSYNEQFF.